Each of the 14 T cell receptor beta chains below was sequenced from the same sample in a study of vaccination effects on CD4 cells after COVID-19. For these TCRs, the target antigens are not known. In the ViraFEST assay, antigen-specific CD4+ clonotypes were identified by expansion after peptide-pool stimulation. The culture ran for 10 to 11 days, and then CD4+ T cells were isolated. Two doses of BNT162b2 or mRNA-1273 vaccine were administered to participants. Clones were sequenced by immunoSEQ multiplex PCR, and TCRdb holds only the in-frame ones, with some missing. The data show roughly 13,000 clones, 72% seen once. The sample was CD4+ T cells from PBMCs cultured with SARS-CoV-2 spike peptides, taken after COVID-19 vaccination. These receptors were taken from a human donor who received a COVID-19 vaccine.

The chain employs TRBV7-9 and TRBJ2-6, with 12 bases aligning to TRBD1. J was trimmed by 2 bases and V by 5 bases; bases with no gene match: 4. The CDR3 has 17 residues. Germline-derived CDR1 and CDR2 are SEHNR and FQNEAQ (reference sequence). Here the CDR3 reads CASSRGQGAAGANVLTF. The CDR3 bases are TGTGCCAGCAGCAGGGGACAGGGGGCCGCTGGGGCCAACGTCCTGACTTTC.

This CDR3 is CASSLVFGTSYNEQFF. Written as DNA, the CDR3 is TGTGCCAGCAGCTTAGTTTTCGGTACTTCCTACAATGAGCAGTTCTTC. The gene calls are TRBV7-6 and TRBJ2-1; D unresolved. The CDR3 sequence is 16 residues long. The V gene's germline CDR1 is SGHVS and CDR2 FNYEAQ. Trimming took off 1 base at V and 1 base at J, with 11 bases between the two ends. Combining the CDR3 with reference TRBV7-6 and TRBJ2-1 gives the whole variable domain GAGVSQSPRYKVTKRGQDVALRCDPISGHVSLYWYRQALGQGPEFLTYFNYEAQQDKSGLPNDRFSAERPEGSISTLTIQRTEQRDSAMYRCASSLVFGTSYNEQFFGPGTRLTVL.

As DNA, the CDR3 is TGTGCCAGCAGCTTGGCCTTCGGGACAGGGCCCTACGAGCAGTACTTC. This gives the protein CASSLAFGTGPYEQYF. The rearrangement links TRBV5-6 to TRBJ2-7; 9 nucleotides agree with TRBD1. This CDR3 contains 16 residues. V lost 0 bases and J lost 2; bases outside the gene matches: 6. Germline V gene data show CDR1 as SGHDT and CDR2 as YYEEEE.

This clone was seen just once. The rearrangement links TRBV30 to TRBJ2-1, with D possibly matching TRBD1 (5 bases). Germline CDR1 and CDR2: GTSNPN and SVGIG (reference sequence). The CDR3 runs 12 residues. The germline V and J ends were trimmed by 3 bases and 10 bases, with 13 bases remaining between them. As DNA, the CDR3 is TGTGCCTGGAGCCTCTCAGGGAAAGAGCAGTTCTTC. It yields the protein CAWSLSGKEQFF.

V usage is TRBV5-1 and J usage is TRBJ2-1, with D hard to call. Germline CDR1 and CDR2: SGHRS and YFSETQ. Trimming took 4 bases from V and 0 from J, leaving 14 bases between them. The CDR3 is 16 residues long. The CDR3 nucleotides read TGCGCCAGCAGCCCGACGACCCATGGCTCCTACAATGAGCAGTTCTTC. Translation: CASSPTTHGSYNEQFF.

The DNA for the CDR3 is TGTGCCAGCAGCCCTCCCAGGTACAGAAAGGGCACAGATACGCAGTATTTT. This encodes CASSPPRYRKGTDTQYF. This chain links TRBV28 with TRBJ2-3; no clear D gene. The CDR3 has 17 amino acids. V shed 6 bases and J shed 1 base, with 20 bases lying between them. Germline V gives CDR1 MDHEN, CDR2 SYDVKM.

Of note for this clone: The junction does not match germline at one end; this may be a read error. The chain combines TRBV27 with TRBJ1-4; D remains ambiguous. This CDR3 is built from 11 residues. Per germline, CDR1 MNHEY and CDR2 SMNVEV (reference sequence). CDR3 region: CMGATNEKLFF. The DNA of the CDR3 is TGCATGGGTGCAACTAATGAAAAACTGTTTTTT.

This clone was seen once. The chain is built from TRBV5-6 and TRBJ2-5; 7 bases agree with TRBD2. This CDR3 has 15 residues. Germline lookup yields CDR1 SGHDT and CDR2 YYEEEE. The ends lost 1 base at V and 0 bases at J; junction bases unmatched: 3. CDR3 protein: CASSLTGLNQETQYF. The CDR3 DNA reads TGTGCCAGCAGCTTGACGGGACTAAACCAAGAGACCCAGTACTTC.

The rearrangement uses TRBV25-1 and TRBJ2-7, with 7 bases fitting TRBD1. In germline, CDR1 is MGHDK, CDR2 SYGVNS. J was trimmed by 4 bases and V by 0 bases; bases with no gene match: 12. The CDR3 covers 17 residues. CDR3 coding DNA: TGTGCCAGCAGTGAATACGGTCCGGGACAGAACTCGTACGAGCAGTACTTC. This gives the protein CASSEYGPGQNSYEQYF.

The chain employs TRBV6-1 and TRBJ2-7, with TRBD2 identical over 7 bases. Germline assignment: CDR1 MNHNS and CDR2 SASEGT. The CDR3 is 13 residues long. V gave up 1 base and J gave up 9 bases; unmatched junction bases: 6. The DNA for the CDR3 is TGTGCCAGCAGTGAAGGGGGAGGGTATGGGCAGTACTTC. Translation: CASSEGGGYGQYF.

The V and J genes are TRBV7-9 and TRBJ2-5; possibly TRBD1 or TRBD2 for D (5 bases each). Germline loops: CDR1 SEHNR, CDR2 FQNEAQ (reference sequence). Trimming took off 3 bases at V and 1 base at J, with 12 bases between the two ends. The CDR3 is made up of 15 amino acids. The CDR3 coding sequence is TGTGCCAGCAGCTTCCTAACCGGGACCCAAGAGACCCAGTACTTC. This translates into CASSFLTGTQETQYF.

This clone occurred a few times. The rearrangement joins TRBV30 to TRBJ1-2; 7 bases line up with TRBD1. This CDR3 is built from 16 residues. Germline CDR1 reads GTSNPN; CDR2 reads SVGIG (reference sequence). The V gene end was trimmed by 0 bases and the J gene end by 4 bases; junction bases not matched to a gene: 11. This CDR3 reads CAWSVLRDRPLYGYTF. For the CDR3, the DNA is TGTGCCTGGAGTGTACTCCGGGACAGACCACTCTATGGCTACACCTTC.

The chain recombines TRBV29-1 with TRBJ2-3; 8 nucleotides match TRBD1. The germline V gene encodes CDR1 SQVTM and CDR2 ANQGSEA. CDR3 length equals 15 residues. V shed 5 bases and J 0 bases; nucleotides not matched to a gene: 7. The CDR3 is CSVLTGEQSTDTQYF. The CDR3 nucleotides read TGCAGCGTTCTGACAGGGGAACAGAGCACAGATACGCAGTATTTT.

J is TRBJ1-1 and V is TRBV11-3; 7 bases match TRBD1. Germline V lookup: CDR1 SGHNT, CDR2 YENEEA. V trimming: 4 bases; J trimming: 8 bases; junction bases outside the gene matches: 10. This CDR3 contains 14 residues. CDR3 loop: CASSSGGRGLEAFF. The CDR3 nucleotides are TGTGCCAGCAGCTCCGGTGGTAGGGGGCTAGAAGCTTTCTTT.